Below, 8 T cell receptor beta chains from the same sample are listed, as sequenced in a study of T-cell reconstitution after alpha-beta-depleted transplantation in children. Preparation of the TCRbeta library was carried out with unique molecular identifiers. TCRdb used MiXCR to reprocess the PCR reads, holding one entry per CDR3 protein. The sample lists roughly 570,000 distinct CDR3 sequences, about a quarter occurring once. The starting material was PBMCs, obtained before TCRalphabeta/CD19-depleted stem cell transplant. The source is a boy less than two years old with Wiskott-Aldrich syndrome, due to receive a stem cell transplant.

This clonotype was seen more than once but under ten times. The V and J genes are TRBV20-1 and TRBJ2-1; 12 positions match TRBD2. The ends lost 5 bases at V and 4 bases at J; junction bases unmatched: 3. CDR1 and CDR2 (germline): DFQATT, SNEGSKA (reference sequence). This CDR3 contains 14 residues. Written as DNA, the CDR3 is TGCAGTGCTGAGACTAGCGGGAGATACAATGAGCAGTTCTTC. Translated, it gives CSAETSGRYNEQFF.

V usage is TRBV11-3 and J usage is TRBJ2-5, with D possibly matching TRBD2 (6 bases). The ends were cut back, 5 bases at V and 2 bases at J, with 12 bases in the middle. The CDR3 loop spans 14 amino acids. Germline CDR1 is SGHNT and CDR2 is YENEEA. The CDR3 protein is CASSPGGAQETQYF. The CDR3 bases are TGTGCCAGCAGCCCCGGAGGGGCACAAGAGACCCAGTACTTC.

V gene TRBV27 combines with J gene TRBJ2-5, with D possibly being TRBD1 (5 bases). CDR3 length: 14 residues. Germline values: CDR1 MNHEY, CDR2 SMNVEV (reference sequence). V lost 5 bases and J lost 7, with 17 bases in between. For the CDR3, the DNA is TGTGCCAGCAGTCCCTCGGGCCTAAGGGGGACCCAGTACTTC. Translation: CASSPSGLRGTQYF.

The chain combines TRBV12-3 or TRBV12-4 with TRBJ1-1, with D perhaps matching TRBD1 (5 bases). V lost 6 bases to trimming and J lost 7 bases, with 6 bases between them. CDR3 size: 10 residues. CDR3 sequence (DNA): TGTGCCAGCAGGGGACGTGAAGCTTTCTTT. The encoded protein is CASRGREAFF.

CDR3 amino acids: CASSLVGQGAHEQFF. For the CDR3, the DNA is TGCGCCAGCAGCTTGGTAGGACAGGGGGCGCATGAGCAGTTCTTC. The V call is TRBV5-1, the J call TRBJ2-1, with TRBD1 matching over 11 bases. Germline CDR1 reads SGHRS; CDR2 reads YFSETQ. The CDR3 runs to 15 residues. V was pared by 0 bases and J by 8 bases, with 4 bases of the junction left unmatched.

The V call is TRBV20-1, the J call TRBJ1-1, with a possible D match to TRBD1 (5 bases). The germline V and J ends were trimmed by 3 bases and 7 bases, with 12 bases remaining between them. The germline V gene encodes CDR1 DFQATT and CDR2 SNEGSKA (reference sequence). This CDR3 has 12 amino acids. For the CDR3, the DNA is TGCAGTGCTAGCCAGGGTAACCATGAAGCTTTCTTT. Encoded protein: CSASQGNHEAFF.

This clonotype was observed a single time. The genes are TRBV20-1 and TRBJ2-7, with 8 bases aligning to TRBD2. This CDR3 has 15 residues. CDR1 is DFQATT, CDR2 SNEGSKA, per germline (reference sequence). Trimming took 3 bases from V and 2 from J; bases not matched to a gene: 9. CDR3 in amino acids: CSASPLAAGAYEQYF. The DNA of the CDR3 is TGCAGTGCTAGCCCCCTCGCAGCGGGAGCCTACGAGCAGTACTTC.

This CDR3 is CASSQETSGASSYNEQFF. The DNA of the CDR3 is TGCGCCAGCAGCCAAGAGACTTCAGGGGCCAGCTCCTACAATGAGCAGTTCTTC. V usage is TRBV4-1 and J usage is TRBJ2-1, with D possibly TRBD1 on 6 matching bases. The CDR3 extends over 18 amino acids. Germline CDR1 reads MGHRA; CDR2 reads YSYEKL. The germline V and J ends were trimmed by 0 bases and 0 bases, with 15 bases remaining between them.